One and the same sample provided the 20 T cell receptor beta chains below, sequenced in a study of blood T cell repertoires in COVID-19. The repertoire was sequenced with immunoSEQ multiplex PCR; TCRdb's copy has only in-frame clones and lacks some. The table shows fewer than 300,000 clones, with 84% occurring only once. Sequencing was done on a sample of peripheral blood. The receptor set was obtained from a human donor in a cohort sampled during active COVID-19.

The V and J genes are TRBV3-1 (or the pseudogene TRBV3-2) and TRBJ1-6; D possibly corresponds to TRBD1 (5 bases). The CDR3 loop spans 13 amino acids. Per the germline V gene, CDR1 is LGHDT and CDR2 is YNNKEL (reference sequence). Trimming removed 0 bases at V and 14 bases at J, with 11 bases between. CDR3 residues: CASSQEEWGTLHF. The CDR3 DNA sequence: TGTGCCAGCAGCCAAGAAGAGTGGGGCACCCTCCACTTT.

The chain joins TRBV7-8 to TRBJ2-3, with D tentatively TRBD2 (5 bases). Germline V lookup: CDR1 SGHVS, CDR2 FQNEAQ. V gave up 5 bases and J gave up 0 bases, with 12 bases separating them. The CDR3 loop spans 15 amino acids. The CDR3 is CASSETGYSTDTQYF. The CDR3 bases are TGTGCCAGCAGCGAAACGGGGTATAGCACAGATACGCAGTATTTT.

This chain uses TRBV25-1 with TRBJ1-4; the D gene is possibly TRBD1 (5 bases). The CDR3 extends over 13 amino acids. The V end lost 5 bases, the J end lost 10 bases, and 14 bases lay between the germline ends. From germline, CDR1 is MGHDK and CDR2 SYGVNS. The CDR3 reads CASSSQGSLKLFF. Written as DNA, the CDR3 is TGTGCCAGCAGTTCTCAGGGTAGTCTAAAACTGTTTTTT. The full variable domain, rest sourced from reference TRBV25-1 and TRBJ1-4, is EADIYQTPRYLVIGTGKKITLECSQTMGHDKMYWYQQDPGMELHLIHYSYGVNSTEKGDLSSESTVSRIRTEHFPLTLESARPSHTSQYLCASSSQGSLKLFFGSGTQLSVL.

The chain uses TRBV7-2 and TRBJ2-3; 11 bases line up with TRBD2. Germline lookup yields CDR1 SGHTA and CDR2 FQGNSA. V trimming: 1 base; J trimming: 4 bases; junction bases outside the gene matches: 7. There are 17 residues in the CDR3. Written as DNA, the CDR3 is TGTGCCAGCAGCTTAGGCCAACTAGCGGGAGTACCAGATACGCAGTATTTT. Translated: CASSLGQLAGVPDTQYF.

The chain is built from TRBV20-1 and TRBJ2-7, with 10 nucleotides matching TRBD1. Germline CDR1 is DFQATT and CDR2 is SNEGSKA (reference sequence). V shed 3 bases and J 3 bases; nucleotides not matched to a gene: 5. This CDR3 has 14 residues. The CDR3, as DNA: TGCAGTGCTAGTGGGACAGGGGTAAACTACGAGCAGTACTTC. Protein sequence: CSASGTGVNYEQYF.

J is TRBJ1-1 and V is TRBV10-1; a possible D gene is TRBD1 (5 bases). Germline lookup yields CDR1 WNHNN and CDR2 SYGVQD (reference sequence). This CDR3 region has 18 residues. Trimming took 3 bases from V and 4 from J, leaving 24 bases between them. Here the CDR3 DNA reads TGCGCCAGCAGTGACACTTTGGACACCTTTATTACGGGCACTGAAGCTTTCTTT. Protein: CASSDTLDTFITGTEAFF.

This chain links TRBV19 with TRBJ1-5, with D maybe TRBD1 (5 bases). Germline-derived CDR1 and CDR2 are LNHDA and SQIVND (reference sequence). The CDR3 spans 17 residues. With 5 bases removed from V and 0 bases from J, the gap between germline ends came to 17 bases. The DNA of the CDR3 is TGTGCCAGTAGTCTGTATAGCCGGGGGTATAGCAATCAGCCCCAGCATTTT. Its protein product is CASSLYSRGYSNQPQHF.

The V gene is TRBV7-2, the J gene TRBJ1-3, with TRBD1 matching 7 bases. The CDR3 loop spans 16 amino acids. V shed 5 bases, J shed 0 bases, and the junction held 7 bases outside the gene matches. The germline V gene encodes CDR1 SGHTA and CDR2 FQGNSA. CDR3 nucleotides: TGTGCCAGCAGCCTCAGACAGGGAGACTCTGGAAACACCATATATTTT. Amino acid sequence: CASSLRQGDSGNTIYF. The entire variable domain, with the rest obtained from reference TRBV7-2 and TRBJ1-3, is as follows: GAGVSQSPSNKVTEKGKDVELRCDPISGHTALYWYRQSLGQGLEFLIYFQGNSAPDKSGLPSDRFSAERTGGSVSTLTIQRTQQEDSAVYLCASSLRQGDSGNTIYFGEGSWLTVV.

Note on this clone: Germline and junction disagree at one end, which may indicate a read error. The V call is TRBV7-7, the J call TRBJ2-5; weak D call: TRBD2 (5 bases). CDR3 length: 13 amino acids. CDR1 SSHAT and CDR2 FNYEAQ come from the germline V gene (reference sequence). DNA for the CDR3: TGTGCTAGCAGCGCACTAGTAGAAGAGACCCAGTACTTC. It specifies CASSALVEETQYF.

The V and J genes are TRBV5-4 and TRBJ2-2; 7 nucleotides match TRBD2. The CDR3 is 14 residues long. V was clipped by 4 bases and J by 6 bases; unmatched bases: 6. CDR1 and CDR2 (germline): SGHNT, YYREEE (reference sequence). In DNA form, the CDR3 reads TGTGCCAGCAGCCGGATGGGGGGGGCCGGGGAGCTGTTTTTT. Translating it yields CASSRMGGAGELFF.

Note on this clone: The junction differs from germline at one of its ends, possibly a read error. This chain uses TRBV28 with TRBJ2-5; D unresolved. Germline assignment: CDR1 MDHEN and CDR2 SYDVKM. The CDR3 extends over 15 amino acids. In nucleotides, the CDR3 is TGTGCCAGCAGCCCGGGTCGACGCCCAAGAGAGGCCCAGTACTTC. Translated, it gives CASSPGRRPREAQYF. The full variable domain, completed using reference TRBV28 and TRBJ2-5, is DVKVTQSSRYLVKRTGEKVFLECVQDMDHENMFWYRQDPGLGLRLIYFSYDVKMKEKGDIPEGYSVSREKKERFSLILESASTNQTSMYLCASSPGRRPREAQYFGPGTRLLVL.

In nucleotides, the CDR3 is TGCAGCGTTGAAGCGAGAGCGGGACTAGCGGGAAAGGAGACCCAGTACTTC. Protein sequence: CSVEARAGLAGKETQYF. This chain joins TRBV29-1 and TRBJ2-5; 13 bases align to TRBD2. Germline V lookup: CDR1 SQVTM, CDR2 ANQGSEA. Losses at the gene ends were 1 base for V and 5 bases for J; bases not matched to a gene: 10. The CDR3 has 17 residues.

The chain carries TRBV6-5 and TRBJ2-7; 8 positions match TRBD2. CDR1 and CDR2 from the germline V gene are MNHEY and SVGAGI. The CDR3 covers 15 residues. The trim removed 6 bases at V and 6 bases at J, leaving 13 bases unmatched. The CDR3 protein is CASSSHGGVRIEQYF. The CDR3 coding sequence is TGTGCCAGCAGCTCCCACGGGGGGGTTCGGATCGAGCAGTACTTC.

This rearrangement joins TRBV28 to TRBJ1-5, with a tentative D call TRBD1 (6 bases). The length of the CDR3 is 12 residues. Germline CDR1 is MDHEN and CDR2 is SYDVKM. With 1 base removed from V and 12 bases from J, the gap between germline ends came to 10 bases. CDR3 coding DNA: TGTGCCAGCAGTTTATATCAGGGGCTCCAGCATTTT. Translation gives CASSLYQGLQHF.

This rearrangement joins TRBV5-1 to TRBJ1-2; 9 positions match TRBD1. V lost 1 base to trimming and J lost 7 bases; unmatched junction nucleotides: 8. CDR1 is SGHRS and CDR2 is YFSETQ in the germline V gene. CDR3 size: 15 residues. CDR3 bases: TGCGCCAGCAGCTTGACACAGGGGGCATTCTCTGGCTACACCTTC. This sequence encodes CASSLTQGAFSGYTF.

There are a few counts of this clone. This chain uses TRBV24-1 with TRBJ2-1; D unclear. Germline CDR1 KGHDR, CDR2 SFDVKD. This CDR3 contains 13 residues. Between the trimmed V and J ends, which lost 3 bases and 5 bases, there was a span of 7 bases. The CDR3 DNA is TGTGCCACCAGTGATGAAGCCAACAATGAGCAGTTCTTC. Amino acid sequence: CATSDEANNEQFF.

This clone turned up a few times. The chain couples TRBV29-1 to TRBJ2-2; no definite D call. Trimming left V 5 bases short and J 4 bases short, with 11 bases between. The CDR3 spans 13 residues. Germline loops: CDR1 SQVTM, CDR2 ANQGSEA. The CDR3 sequence: CSVSGRGTGELFF. Written as DNA, the CDR3 is TGCAGCGTTTCGGGTCGCGGCACCGGGGAGCTGTTTTTT.

This chain joins TRBV6-6 and TRBJ1-4, with a possible D match to TRBD1 (5 bases). CDR3 length: 15 residues. Trimming left V 4 bases short and J 1 base short, with 10 bases between. CDR1 MNHNY and CDR2 SVGAGI come from the germline V gene (reference sequence). The CDR3 loop is CASSFRRVTNEKLFF. CDR3 DNA: TGTGCCAGCAGTTTTCGCAGGGTAACTAATGAAAAACTGTTTTTT.

The chain is built from TRBV30 and TRBJ2-1, with 14 bases lining up with TRBD2. With 3 bases clipped from V and 9 bases from J, the junction kept 7 bases outside the gene matches. The CDR3 consists of 15 residues. Germline lookup yields CDR1 GTSNPN and CDR2 SVGIG (reference sequence). CDR3 nucleotides: TGTGCCTGGAGCCCCTCGGGACTAGCGGGGGCTGAGCAGTTCTTC. Its protein product is CAWSPSGLAGAEQFF.

This clone was seen a few times. The V call is TRBV6-8, the J call TRBJ1-5; 9 positions match TRBD1. This CDR3 region has 15 residues. V shed 5 bases and J 6 bases; nucleotides not matched to a gene: 8. CDR1 MNHGY and CDR2 SAAAGT come from the germline V gene. The CDR3 here is CASSPPGTGFQPQHF. CDR3 nucleotide sequence: TGTGCCAGCAGTCCCCCCGGGACAGGGTTTCAGCCCCAGCATTTT.